This T cell receptor (beta chain) originates from a study of cytomegalovirus exposure and HLA in healthy donors. Overall study context: Early released data had tens of millions of unique TCRs, all coming from HLA-typed donors.

PCR was performed using 60 Vbeta and 13 Jbeta primers. The protocol was immunoSEQ multiplex PCR, while the TCRdb copy is restricted to in-frame clones and leaves out a portion. The sample comprises 130,000 to 150,000 clones, about 80% of which are singletons, and roughly 9.7% rests with the top ten. The ends lost 6 bases at V and 6 bases at J; junction bases unmatched: 6. Germline V gene sequence: CDR1 MDHEN, CDR2 SYDVKM. This CDR3 is 14 amino acids long. Study-wide findings and caveats: Earlier results showed most TCR beta V segments being productive about 87% or about 30% of the time. TCR beta V- and J-gene trimming was later associated with a missense DCLRE1C variant. Beyond CMV serostatus, there was no information to go on about immune exposure.

A remark on this clone: Antigen specificity is unknown.

The chain uses TRBV28 and TRBJ2-2, with 8 bases identical to TRBD1. Sequencing was done on a sample of PBMCs. The receptor was derived from a woman aged 55-70 years in good health and CMV-seropositive. CDR3 coding DNA: TGTGCCAGCAGCTGGACAGGGAATTCCGGGGAGCTGTTTTTT. Translated, it gives CASSWTGNSGELFF.